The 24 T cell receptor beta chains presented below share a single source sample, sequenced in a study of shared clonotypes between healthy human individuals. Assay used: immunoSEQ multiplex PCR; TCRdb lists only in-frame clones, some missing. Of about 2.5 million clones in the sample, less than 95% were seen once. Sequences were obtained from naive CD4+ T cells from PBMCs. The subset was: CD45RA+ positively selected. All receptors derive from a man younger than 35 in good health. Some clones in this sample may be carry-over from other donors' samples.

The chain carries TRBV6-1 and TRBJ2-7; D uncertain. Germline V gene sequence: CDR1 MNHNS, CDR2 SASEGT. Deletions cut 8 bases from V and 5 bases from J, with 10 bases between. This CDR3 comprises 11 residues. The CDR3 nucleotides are TGTGCCAGCGGTAATAGCAACGAGCAGTACTTC. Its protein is CASGNSNEQYF.

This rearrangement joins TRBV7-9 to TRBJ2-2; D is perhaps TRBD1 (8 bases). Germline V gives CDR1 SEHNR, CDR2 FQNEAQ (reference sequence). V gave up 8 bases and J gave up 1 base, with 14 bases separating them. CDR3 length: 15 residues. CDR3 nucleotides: TGTGCCAGCCAGGGGGCTAGCGGGAACACCGGGGAGCTGTTTTTT. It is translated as CASQGASGNTGELFF.

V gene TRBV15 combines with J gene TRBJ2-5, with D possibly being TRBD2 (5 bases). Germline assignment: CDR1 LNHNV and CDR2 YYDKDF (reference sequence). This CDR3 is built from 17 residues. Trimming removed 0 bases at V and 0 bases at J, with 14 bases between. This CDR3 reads CATSRDPSRGYQETQYF. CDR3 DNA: TGTGCCACCAGCAGAGATCCCAGCCGAGGGTACCAAGAGACCCAGTACTTC.

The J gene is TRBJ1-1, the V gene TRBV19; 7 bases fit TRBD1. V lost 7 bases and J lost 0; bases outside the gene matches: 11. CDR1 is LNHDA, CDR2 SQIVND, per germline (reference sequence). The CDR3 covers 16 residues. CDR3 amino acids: CASIPTGRMMNTEAFF. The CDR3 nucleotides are TGTGCCAGTATCCCGACAGGGAGGATGATGAACACTGAAGCTTTCTTT.

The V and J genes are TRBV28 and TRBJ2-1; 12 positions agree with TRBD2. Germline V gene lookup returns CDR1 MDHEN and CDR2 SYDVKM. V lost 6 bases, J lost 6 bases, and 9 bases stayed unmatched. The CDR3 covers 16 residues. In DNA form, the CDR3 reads TGTGCCAGCAGATCACAAAGGACTAGCGGGATCAATGAGCAGTTCTTC. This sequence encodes CASRSQRTSGINEQFF.

CDR3: CASSLYPTLAGTYNEQFF. In nucleotides, the CDR3 is TGCGCCAGCAGCTTATACCCCACTCTAGCGGGGACCTACAATGAGCAGTTCTTC. This chain connects TRBV5-1 to TRBJ2-1, with 9 bases identical to TRBD2. With V trimmed by 2 bases and J by 2 bases, 11 bases remained unmatched. Germline V lookup: CDR1 SGHRS, CDR2 YFSETQ. The CDR3 runs to 18 residues.

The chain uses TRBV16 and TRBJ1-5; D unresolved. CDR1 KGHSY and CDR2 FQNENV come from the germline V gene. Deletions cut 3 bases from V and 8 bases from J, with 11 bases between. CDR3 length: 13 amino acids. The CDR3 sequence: CASSHQRSEPQHF. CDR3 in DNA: TGTGCCAGCAGCCACCAAAGAAGCGAGCCCCAGCATTTT.

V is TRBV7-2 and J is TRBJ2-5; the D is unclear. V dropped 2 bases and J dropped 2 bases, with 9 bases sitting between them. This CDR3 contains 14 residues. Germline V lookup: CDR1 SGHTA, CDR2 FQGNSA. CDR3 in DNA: TGTGCCAGCAGCTTATTTTTGGGTCAAGAGACCCAGTACTTC. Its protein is CASSLFLGQETQYF.

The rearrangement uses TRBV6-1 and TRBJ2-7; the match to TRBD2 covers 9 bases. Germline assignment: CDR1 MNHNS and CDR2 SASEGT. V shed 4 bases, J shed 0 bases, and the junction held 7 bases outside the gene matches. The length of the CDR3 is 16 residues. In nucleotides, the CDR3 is TGTGCCAGCAGTGGGCCGGGACTAGCAGACTCCTACGAGCAGTACTTC. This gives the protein CASSGPGLADSYEQYF.

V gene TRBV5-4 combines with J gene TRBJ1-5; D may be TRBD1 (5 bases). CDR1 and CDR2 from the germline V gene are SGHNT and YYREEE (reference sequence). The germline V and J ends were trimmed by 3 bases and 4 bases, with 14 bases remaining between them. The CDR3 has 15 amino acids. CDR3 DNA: TGTGCCAGCAGCTCTTCCCCAGGGCAAAATCAGCCCCAGCATTTT. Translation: CASSSSPGQNQPQHF.

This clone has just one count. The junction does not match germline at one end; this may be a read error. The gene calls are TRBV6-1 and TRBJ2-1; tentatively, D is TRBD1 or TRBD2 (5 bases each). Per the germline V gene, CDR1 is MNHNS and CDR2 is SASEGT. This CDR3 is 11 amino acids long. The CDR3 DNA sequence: TGTGCCAGCAGTGAATCCGGGACGTCGGTCTTC. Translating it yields CASSESGTSVF.

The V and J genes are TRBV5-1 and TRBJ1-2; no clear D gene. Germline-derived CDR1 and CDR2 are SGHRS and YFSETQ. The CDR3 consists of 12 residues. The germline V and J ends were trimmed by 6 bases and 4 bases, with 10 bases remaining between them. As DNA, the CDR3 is TGCGCCAGCACCGAGGGTCCCTATGGCTACACCTTC. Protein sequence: CASTEGPYGYTF.

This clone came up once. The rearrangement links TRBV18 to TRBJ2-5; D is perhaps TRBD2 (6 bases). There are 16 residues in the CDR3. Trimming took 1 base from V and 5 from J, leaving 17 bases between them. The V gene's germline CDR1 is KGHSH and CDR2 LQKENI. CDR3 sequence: CASSPRRGGSGETQYF. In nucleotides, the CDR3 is TGTGCCAGCTCACCACGTCGTGGAGGGAGTGGTGAGACCCAGTACTTC.

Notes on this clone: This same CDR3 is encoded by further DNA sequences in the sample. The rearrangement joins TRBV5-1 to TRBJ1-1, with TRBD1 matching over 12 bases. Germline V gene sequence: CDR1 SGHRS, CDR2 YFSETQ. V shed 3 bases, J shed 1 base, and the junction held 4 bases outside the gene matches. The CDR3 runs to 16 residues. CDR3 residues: CASSSGQGAPNTEAFF. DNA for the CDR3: TGCGCCAGCAGCTCGGGACAGGGGGCCCCGAACACTGAAGCTTTCTTT. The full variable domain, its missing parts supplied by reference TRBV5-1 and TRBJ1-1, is KAGVTQTPRYLIKTRGQQVTLSCSPISGHRSVSWYQQTPGQGLQFLFEYFSETQRNKGNFPGRFSGRQFSNSRSEMNVSTLELGDSALYLCASSSGQGAPNTEAFFGQGTRLTVV.

For the CDR3, the DNA is TGTGCCAGCAGTTACTCGACAGGGGAAGCTGGCTACACCTTC. It is translated as CASSYSTGEAGYTF. The V and J genes are TRBV6-5 and TRBJ1-2, with 8 bases fitting TRBD1. In germline, CDR1 is MNHEY, CDR2 SVGAGI. The J segment lost 7 bases and the V segment lost 0 bases, leaving 4 bases of the junction unmatched. The CDR3 totals 14 residues.

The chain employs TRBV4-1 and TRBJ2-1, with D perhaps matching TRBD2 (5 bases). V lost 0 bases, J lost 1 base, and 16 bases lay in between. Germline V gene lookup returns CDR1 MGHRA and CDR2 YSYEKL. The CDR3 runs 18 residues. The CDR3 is CASSQETTGFGSYNEQFF. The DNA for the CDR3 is TGCGCCAGCAGCCAAGAAACGACGGGATTCGGGTCCTACAATGAGCAGTTCTTC.

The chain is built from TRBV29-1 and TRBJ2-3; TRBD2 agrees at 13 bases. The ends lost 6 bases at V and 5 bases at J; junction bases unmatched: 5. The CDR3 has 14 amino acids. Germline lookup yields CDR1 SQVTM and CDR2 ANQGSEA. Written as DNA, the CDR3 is TGCAGCGTAGCACTAGCGGGAGGGCAAGATACGCAGTATTTT. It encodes CSVALAGGQDTQYF.

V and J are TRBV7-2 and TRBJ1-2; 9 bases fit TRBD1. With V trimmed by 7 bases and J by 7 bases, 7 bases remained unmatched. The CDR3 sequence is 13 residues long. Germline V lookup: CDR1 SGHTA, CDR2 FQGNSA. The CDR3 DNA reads TGTGCCAGCACCGCGACAGGGGGAAGTGGCTACACCTTC. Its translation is CASTATGGSGYTF.

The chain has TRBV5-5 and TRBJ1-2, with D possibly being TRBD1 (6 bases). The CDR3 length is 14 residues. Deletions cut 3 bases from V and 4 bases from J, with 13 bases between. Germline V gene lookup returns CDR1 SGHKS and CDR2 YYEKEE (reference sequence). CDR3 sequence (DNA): TGTGCCAGCAGCTACTCAGGGGATACCTATGGCTACACCTTC. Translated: CASSYSGDTYGYTF.

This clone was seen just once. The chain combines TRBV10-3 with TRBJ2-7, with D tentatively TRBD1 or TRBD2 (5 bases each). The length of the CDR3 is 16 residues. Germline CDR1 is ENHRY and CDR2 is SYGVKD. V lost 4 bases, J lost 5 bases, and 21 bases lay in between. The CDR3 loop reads CAISAHGARAADEQYF. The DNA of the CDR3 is TGTGCCATCAGTGCCCACGGGGCCAGGGCCGCCGACGAGCAGTACTTC.

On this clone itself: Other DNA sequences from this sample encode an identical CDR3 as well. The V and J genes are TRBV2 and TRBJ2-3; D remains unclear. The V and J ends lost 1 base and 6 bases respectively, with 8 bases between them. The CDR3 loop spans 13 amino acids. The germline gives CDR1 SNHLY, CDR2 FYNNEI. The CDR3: CASSEGPGDTQYF. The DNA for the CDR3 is TGTGCCAGCAGTGAAGGGCCTGGGGATACGCAGTATTTT.

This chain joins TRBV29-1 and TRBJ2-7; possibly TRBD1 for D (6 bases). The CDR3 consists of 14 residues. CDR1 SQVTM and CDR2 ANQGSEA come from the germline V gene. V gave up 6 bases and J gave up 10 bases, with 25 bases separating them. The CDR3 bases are TGCAGCGTGAGTCCAGGGGCTCCGAATAGTCGACAGTACTTC. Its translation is CSVSPGAPNSRQYF.

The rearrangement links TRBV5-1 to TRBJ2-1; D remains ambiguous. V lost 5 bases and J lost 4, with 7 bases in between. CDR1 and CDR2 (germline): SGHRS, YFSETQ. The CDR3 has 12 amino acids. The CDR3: CASRGLYNEQFF. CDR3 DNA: TGCGCCAGCAGGGGCCTTTACAATGAGCAGTTCTTC.

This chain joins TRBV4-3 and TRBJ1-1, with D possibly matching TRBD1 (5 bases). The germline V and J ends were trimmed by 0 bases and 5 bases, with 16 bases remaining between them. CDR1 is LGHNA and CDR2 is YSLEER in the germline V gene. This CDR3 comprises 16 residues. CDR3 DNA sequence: TGCGCCAGCAGCCAAGATAGTCTGGGGGGGAGGACTGAAGCTTTCTTT. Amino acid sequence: CASSQDSLGGRTEAFF.